The entry below describes one T cell receptor (beta chain). This sample is part of a study of identical twins. The authors used template switching to add a universal primer site and gave cDNA unique molecular identifiers. TCRdb reprocessed the 5' RACE reads via MiXCR and lists one record per CDR3 protein. The sample consists of 420,000 or so distinct CDR3 sequences, 15% to 20% of them appearing once. Looked up from germline, CDR1 is MNHEY and CDR2 is SVGAGI. This CDR3 has 16 amino acids. The V gene lost 0 bases and the J gene lost 4 bases, with 15 bases spanning the gap. The material sequenced was naive T cells sorted from blood. The receptor comes from a man in his fifties in good health. This chain joins TRBV6-5 and TRBJ2-5; D gene unclear. For the CDR3, the DNA is TGTGCCAGCAGTTACTCGATGCCCCGCACTCGAGAGACCCAGTACTTC. Its translation is CASSYSMPRTRETQYF.